This T cell receptor (beta chain) was sequenced for a study of Ad26.COV2.S vaccination and SARS-CoV-2 variants. Treatment meaning: over 15 received Ad26.COV2.S at low or high dose, single or two shots; about 5 received placebo; per-sample allocation not given. Sampling was performed 63 days after the first vaccine or placebo injection. Assay: immunoSEQ multiplex PCR; the TCRdb copy retains only in-frame clones and omits some. The table includes about 680,000 clones, more than 80% detected once. Deletions cut 2 bases from V and 4 bases from J, with 12 bases between. This CDR3 is 14 amino acids long. Germline V lookup: CDR1 KGHSH, CDR2 LQKENI. This clone was seen a handful of times.

The sequenced sample was peripheral blood, obtained in a trial of Ad26.COV2.S vaccine versus placebo. The chain uses TRBV18 and TRBJ2-7, with D possibly TRBD1 on 6 matching bases. The receptor's source is a person between 18 and 60 years old who received the Ad26.COV2.S COVID-19 vaccine or a placebo. As DNA, the CDR3 is TGTGCCAGCTCACCAAGGACAGTAGAGTACGAGCAGTACTTC. This translates into CASSPRTVEYEQYF.